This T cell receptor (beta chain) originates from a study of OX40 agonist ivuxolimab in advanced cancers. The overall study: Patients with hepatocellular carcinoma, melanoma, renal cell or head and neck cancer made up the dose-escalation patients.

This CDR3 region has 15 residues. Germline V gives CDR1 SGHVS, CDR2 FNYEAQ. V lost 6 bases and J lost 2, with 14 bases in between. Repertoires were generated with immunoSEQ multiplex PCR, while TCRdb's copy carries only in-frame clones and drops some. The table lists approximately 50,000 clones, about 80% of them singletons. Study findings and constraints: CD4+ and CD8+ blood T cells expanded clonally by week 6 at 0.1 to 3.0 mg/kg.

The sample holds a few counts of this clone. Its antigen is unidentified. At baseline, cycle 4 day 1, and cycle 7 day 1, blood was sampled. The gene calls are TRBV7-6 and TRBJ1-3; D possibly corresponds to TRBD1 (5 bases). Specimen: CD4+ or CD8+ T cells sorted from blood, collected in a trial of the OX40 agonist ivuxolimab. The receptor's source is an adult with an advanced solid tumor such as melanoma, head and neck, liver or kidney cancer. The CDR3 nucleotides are TGTGCCAGCAGGTCCGGGACCGGAGCTGGAAACACCATATATTTT. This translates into CASRSGTGAGNTIYF.